This TCR beta chain was found in a study of blood T cell repertoires in COVID-19. Study-level information: Nucleic acid was either cDNA or gDNA, and it came from T cells, B-cell-depleted T cells, or PBMCs.

Germline CDR1 and CDR2: SGHVS and FNYEAQ. V lost 1 base and J lost 4; bases outside the gene matches: 4. This CDR3 region has 16 residues. Authors' methods: Amplifying reference gene primers gave estimates of nucleated cell counts. Sequencing was performed with immunoSEQ multiplex PCR; in TCRdb, only in-frame clones are kept and a portion is missing. V and J calls and clone size follow that table, whereas D and trimming were derived from the DNA. The repertoire holds 150,000 to 200,000 clones, about nine tenths seen once, with more than 25% in the top ten. Material for sequencing was peripheral blood. This sequence originates from a man in his fifties or sixties with acute or convalescent COVID-19. The rearrangement joins TRBV7-6 to TRBJ2-2; 9 nucleotides align to TRBD1. This CDR3 is CASSLDGTGLTGELFF. The CDR3 coding sequence is TGTGCCAGCAGCTTAGACGGGACAGGGCTCACCGGGGAGCTGTTTTTT.